This T cell receptor (beta chain) was sequenced during a study of blood T cell repertoires in COVID-19 (dated by TCRdb to 2018 to 2020). Regarding the complete study: The collaborator samples originated in the United States, Italy and Spain and spanned the acute and convalescent phases of COVID-19. A de-identified subject ID, COVID-19 status, age in years and sex were almost always included in the sample metadata. Samples came from the ongoing ImmuneRACE study (first 160 participants) plus 1,254 subjects from 6 global collaborators. Deeply sampled blood TCRbeta repertoires from subjects exposed to, actively infected with, or recovered from COVID-19 were included in the dataset. HLA class I and class II types, where available, came from metadata supplied by the sample provider rather than from assay-based typing. The repertoires were released in a freely available public database intended as a resource for research on the immune response to SARS-CoV-2. The material from the prospective study consisted of cDNA or gDNA derived from T cells, B-cell-depleted T cells, or PBMCs.

The immunoSEQ Assay, a bias-controlled multiplex PCR, was used to amplify TCRbeta CDR3 regions from genomic DNA. From the authors' description of their analysis: Within the assay, amplification of reference gene primers was used to estimate how many nucleated cells each sample contained. Sequence reads were collapsed and filtered to measure the absolute abundance of every unique TCRbeta CDR3 rearrangement. For each sample, productive Simpson clonality was calculated as the square root of Simpson's diversity index over productive rearrangements. Sourced from immuneACCESS, this table was stored by TCRdb with only in-frame sequences that have V and J called. A share of the clones is absent; for the studies checked, an unresolved V gene accounts for under half, and the remainder has no known explanation. The D gene and trimming were derived from the DNA, and the V and J assignments and clone size from that table. This sample comprises 150,000 to 180,000 clones, roughly four fifths of them detected only once. Roughly 1.7% of the sample belongs to the ten largest clones.

Each collaborating institution followed its own protocols to collect whole blood in K2EDTA tubes. For TCRbeta analysis, collaborator samples were shipped as frozen whole blood, as isolated PBMCs, or as DNA extracted from either sample type. Spanning cysteine to phenylalanine, the CDR3 consists of 14 amino acids. Just the 42-base CDR3 DNA is kept, in frame starting at base 1. The germline V gene (reference sequence) specifies GTSNPN as CDR1 and SVGIG as CDR2. V ends up 2 bases short and J 3 bases short, with an unmatched junction base count of 7. Remarks on this clone: Its antigen is still unknown. No clone much larger than this one lies a single base away; base qualities are absent.

What the work shows at the level of the full study, not this receptor alone: Clinical and demographic metadata were provided uncurated, with the amount varying by source and participant.

The sequencing sample was made of peripheral blood. This clonotype was obtained from a man at least 80 years old with acute or convalescent COVID-19. The rearranged chain carries TRBV30 and TRBJ2-7, with 7 bases aligning to TRBD1. The CDR3 region reads CAWSRQGVRYEQYF. The bases are TGTGCCTGGAGTCGACAGGGAGTTCGCTACGAGCAGTACTTC.